These T cell receptor beta chains were read from a single sample in a study of CD8+ T cells in alopecia areata. Only in-frame clones appear in the TCRdb table, and some are missing; sequencing was by immunoSEQ multiplex PCR. The sample carries approximately 210,000 clones, around three fifths recorded once. The specimen was CD4+ T cells sorted from blood, collected at week 24, from a patient treated with tofacitinib. All receptors derive from a human donor with alopecia areata. The CDR3 runs from the conserved cysteine through the conserved F or W. A D gene is named only where the DNA matches it firmly. The listing skips clone size in some rows; elsewhere it reads once, few, many or a size class.

>TRBV27|TRBD2|-|TRBJ2-2
CASSLYAGVFTGELFF
TGTGCCAGCAGTTTATATGCGGGGGTCTTCACCGGGGAGCTGTTTTTT
>TRBV4-3|-|few|TRBJ2-7
CASSQEQRTIPQYF
TGCGCCAGCAGCCAAGAACAACGGACCATCCCCCAGTACTTC
>TRBV15|-|-|TRBJ2-7
CATSRDLSDYEQYF
TGTGCCACCAGCAGAGATTTGTCGGATTACGAGCAGTACTTC
>TRBV5-1|TRBD2|-|TRBJ2-7
CASSSGLASSSYEQYF
TGCGCCAGCAGCAGCGGACTAGCTTCGTCCTCCTACGAGCAGTACTTC
>TRBV19|TRBD1|-|TRBJ2-2
CASRYRGNTGELFF
TGTGCCAGTAGGTACAGGGGTAACACCGGGGAGCTGTTTTTT
>TRBV6-5|-|-|TRBJ2-1
CASSYGGFYNEQFF
TGTGCCAGCAGTTACGGAGGGTTTTACAATGAGCAGTTCTTC
>TRBV5-1|TRBD1|-|TRBJ2-3
CASSLVDRGGTDTQYF
TGCGCCAGCAGCTTGGTGGACAGGGGAGGAACAGATACGCAGTATTTT
>TRBV2|-|few|TRBJ2-7
CASSEIRAYEQYF
TGTGCCAGCAGTGAGATCAGGGCCTACGAGCAGTACTTC
>TRBV7-2|-|-|TRBJ1-6
CASSLSDGYNSPLHF
TGTGCCAGCAGCTTGTCGGACGGCTATAATTCACCCCTCCACTTT
>TRBV6-5|-|-|TRBJ1-1
CASRQGVFTEAFF
TGTGCCAGCAGACAGGGTGTGTTTACTGAAGCTTTCTTT
>TRBV29-1|TRBD1|-|TRBJ1-2
CSAIQGASYTF
TGCAGCGCTATACAGGGGGCAAGCTACACCTTC
>TRBV30|-|-|TRBJ2-2
CAWRGLPGELFF
TGTGCCTGGAGAGGGTTGCCCGGGGAGCTGTTTTTT
>TRBV12-5|-|-|TRBJ2-7
CASGLAGRWEQYF
TGTGCTAGTGGTTTAGCTGGGCGCTGGGAGCAGTACTTC
>TRBV5-1|TRBD1|-|TRBJ2-3
CASSFTGDGTDTQYF
TGCGCCAGCAGCTTTACAGGGGACGGCACAGATACGCAGTATTTT
>TRBV27|TRBD1|-|TRBJ2-6
CASSSRGQGLSSGANVLTF
TGTGCCAGCAGTTCCCGGGGACAGGGATTAAGCTCTGGGGCCAACGTCCTGACTTTC
>TRBV4-3|-|-|TRBJ1-5
CASSQAEDQPQHF
TGCGCCAGCAGCCAAGCAGAGGATCAGCCCCAGCATTTT
>TRBV29-1|TRBD1|-|TRBJ1-2
CSVGQDHGYTF
TGCAGCGTCGGACAGGACCATGGCTACACCTTC
>TRBV9|TRBD2|-|TRBJ2-7
CASSVALAGDEQYF
TGTGCCAGCAGCGTAGCCTTAGCGGGGGACGAGCAGTACTTC
>TRBV30|-|-|TRBJ2-5
CAWSVWLDQETQYF
TGTGCCTGGAGTGTTTGGCTAGACCAAGAGACCCAGTACTTC
>TRBV29-1|TRBD1|-|TRBJ2-5
CSVIPGQGWQETQYF
TGCAGCGTTATTCCGGGACAGGGGTGGCAAGAGACCCAGTACTTC
>TRBV2|-|-|TRBJ2-5
CASSDSRRPETQYF
TGTGCCAGCAGTGATAGCAGACGCCCAGAGACCCAGTACTTC
>TRBV9|TRBD2|-|TRBJ2-1
CASSLEPTSGGYNEQFF
TGTGCCAGCAGCCTAGAGCCCACTAGCGGGGGGTACAATGAGCAGTTCTTC
>TRBV13|-|once|TRBJ1-2
CASSLRSPLYYGYTF
TGTGCCAGCAGCTTACGGTCCCCTCTGTACTATGGCTACACCTTC
>TRBV27|-|-|TRBJ2-5
CASRTSRETQYF
TGTGCCAGCAGAACTAGCCGGGAGACCCAGTACTTC
>TRBV9|-|-|TRBJ1-2
CASSVDDRGYTF
TGTGCCAGCAGCGTGGACGACAGGGGCTACACCTTC
>TRBV9|TRBD1|-|TRBJ1-1
CASSPRQGMNTEAFF
TGTGCCAGCAGCCCGCGACAGGGGATGAACACTGAAGCTTTCTTT
>TRBV29-1|-|-|TRBJ1-1
CSGSRGDTEAFF
TGCAGCGGTTCCCGGGGGGATACTGAAGCTTTCTTT
>TRBV5-1|-|once|TRBJ2-4
CASSLGVDKNIQYF
TGCGCCAGCAGCTTAGGTGTGGACAAAAACATTCAGTACTTC
>TRBV30|-|-|TRBJ2-3
CAWSVGPLAVGGTQYF
TGTGCCTGGAGTGTAGGCCCGTTGGCCGTTGGTGGTACGCAGTATTTT
>TRBV18|-|-|TRBJ1-2
CASSPPNGEGYTF
TGTGCCAGCTCACCACCGAATGGGGAAGGCTACACCTTC
>TRBV7-2|-|-|TRBJ1-5
CASSFNDQPQHF
TGTGCCAGCAGCTTTAACGATCAGCCCCAGCATTTT
>TRBV30|-|-|TRBJ1-2
CACELGGYGYTF
TGTGCCTGCGAACTCGGGGGCTATGGCTACACCTTC
>TRBV9|TRBD2|-|TRBJ2-2
CASSVGSSGGTGELFF
TGTGCCAGCAGCGTAGGATCTAGCGGGGGAACCGGGGAGCTGTTTTTT
>TRBV7-8|-|-|TRBJ1-1
CASSSRGGRFEAFF
TGTGCCAGCAGCTCCCGGGGTGGACGCTTTGAAGCTTTCTTT
>TRBV30|-|-|TRBJ2-3
CAWSVSLSDTQYF
TGTGCCTGGAGTGTATCCCTCTCAGATACGCAGTATTTT
>TRBV30|-|-|TRBJ2-3
CAWSSSGTLSGTDTQYF
TGTGCCTGGAGCTCATCTGGGACACTGAGTGGCACAGATACGCAGTATTTT
>TRBV30|-|-|TRBJ2-2
CAWSTRLGANTGELFF
TGTGCCTGGAGTACCAGACTGGGAGCGAACACCGGGGAGCTGTTTTTT
>TRBV5-1|TRBD2|-|TRBJ2-6
CASSPGGPGANVLTF
TGCGCCAGCAGCCCGGGGGGGCCTGGGGCCAACGTCCTGACTTTC
>TRBV29-1|-|-|TRBJ2-7
CSGGWGTYEQYF
TGCAGCGGGGGCTGGGGAACCTACGAGCAGTACTTC